These 16 T cell receptor beta chains share one sample of origin, sequenced in a study of molecular identifiers for immune sequencing clone quantification (dated by TCRdb to 2016 to 2019). Library prep was done by PCR. Sequencing relied on a NextSeq 500. TCRdb applied fastp at Q25 and MiXCR to the public reads, then kept only in-frame beta chains. Entries are consolidated by CDR3 protein sequence, retaining the most common genes and DNA. This sample has about 320,000 distinct CDR3 sequences in its table, and roughly a quarter of those were observed once. Of the sample, roughly 0.7% falls within the top ten clones. The sequenced sample was naive CD8+ T cells from blood, with Jurkat cell RNA spiked in. What the cell subset or site label conveys for this sample: FACS-sorted CD8+CD4-CCR7+CD45RA+ naive T cells. These receptor sequences come from a human donor in good health. Some libraries in this study had Jurkat cell RNA spiked in.

About this clonotype itself: A read error is possible here, since a much larger clone lies one base away. This chain connects TRBV7-2 to TRBJ1-1; 8 bases agree with TRBD1. CDR1 SGHTA and CDR2 FQGNSA come from the germline V gene. The CDR3 sequence is 15 residues long. This chain's CDR3 is CASTQRDRLNTEAIF. CDR3 DNA sequence: TGTGCCAGCACCCAAAGGGACAGGCTGAACACTGAAGCTATCTTT.

This clonotype was picked up a small number of times. CDR3 residues: CASSPPTSGGSTDTQYF. The CDR3 DNA is TGTGCCAGCAGCCCCCCGACTAGCGGGGGTAGCACAGATACGCAGTATTTT. The V and J genes are TRBV11-3 and TRBJ2-3; 12 bases fit TRBD2. Germline V gives CDR1 SGHNT, CDR2 YENEEA. After removal of 5 bases from V and 0 bases from J, the junction contained 6 bases not matched to a gene. The CDR3 is made up of 17 amino acids.

The chain has TRBV14 and TRBJ2-3, with TRBD2 as a possible D gene (5 bases). The CDR3 sequence is 16 residues long. Germline V gene sequence: CDR1 SGHDN, CDR2 FVKESK. Trimming stripped 1 base from V and 2 bases from J, with 13 bases between. DNA for the CDR3: TGTGCCAGCAGCCAAGCATACGGGATCGACACAGATACGCAGTATTTT. It translates to CASSQAYGIDTDTQYF.

The chain links TRBV15 to TRBJ2-1; 10 bases fit TRBD1. CDR1 is LNHNV and CDR2 is YYDKDF in the germline V gene (reference sequence). The CDR3 sequence is 15 residues long. The V gene end was trimmed by 5 bases and the J gene end by 5 bases; junction bases not matched to a gene: 6. The CDR3 region is CATSLDRGLHNEQFF. In DNA, the CDR3 is TGTGCCACCAGCTTGGACAGGGGGTTACACAATGAGCAGTTCTTC.

This clonotype was picked up a small number of times. The chain is built from TRBV11-2 and TRBJ2-3; 15 bases line up with TRBD2. The CDR3 spans 17 residues. The V gene's germline CDR1 is SGHAT and CDR2 FQNNGV. The trim removed 4 bases at V and 6 bases at J, leaving 8 bases unmatched. The CDR3 region is CASSSGTSGGFVDTQYF. Here the CDR3 DNA reads TGTGCCAGCAGCTCGGGGACTAGCGGGGGGTTTGTGGATACGCAGTATTTT.

The chain combines TRBV11-2 with TRBJ2-3; unclear D gene. The V end was cut by 3 bases, the J end by 2 bases, with 15 bases between. The CDR3 sequence is 16 residues long. Germline lookup yields CDR1 SGHAT and CDR2 FQNNGV. The CDR3 nucleotides read TGTGCCAGCAGCTTTGCTGGCAGACCCTTCACAGATACGCAGTATTTT. Translating it yields CASSFAGRPFTDTQYF.

The chain links TRBV27 to TRBJ2-2; 8 bases match TRBD2. The V and J ends lost 7 bases and 6 bases, in that order; junction bases with no gene match: 16. This CDR3 contains 17 residues. The germline CDR1 and CDR2 sequences are MNHEY and SMNVEV (reference sequence). The CDR3, as DNA: TGTGCCAGCACCCCTCTCCAGACTAGCGAAGGGGCCGGGGAGCTGTTTTTT. Its protein product is CASTPLQTSEGAGELFF.

This clonotype has more than one count but fewer than ten. The chain joins TRBV12-5 to TRBJ2-7; no clear D. Germline CDR1 LGHNT, CDR2 FRNRAP. Between the trimmed V and J ends, which lost 0 bases and 2 bases, there was a span of 11 bases. The CDR3 has 15 amino acids. The CDR3 loop reads CASGLVGGSPYEQYF. The CDR3 DNA follows: TGTGCTAGTGGTTTGGTAGGTGGCAGCCCCTACGAGCAGTACTTC.

In the case of this clonotype: Since the CDR3 does not end with the conserved phenylalanine or tryptophan, this likely comes from a read error. The V and J genes are TRBV5-1 and TRBJ2-3, with no clear D. The length of the CDR3 is 13 residues. Trimming cost V 1 base and J 0 bases, with 3 bases left between them. The germline V gene has CDR1 SGHRS and CDR2 YFSETQ. The CDR3 nucleotides are TGCGCCAGCAGCTTGACTAGCACAGATACGCAGTATTTA. Protein product: CASSLTSTDTQYL.

The chain carries TRBV19 and TRBJ2-2; 11 bases are shared with TRBD2. The CDR3 loop spans 16 amino acids. V lost 3 bases and J lost 6; bases outside the gene matches: 6. CDR1 is LNHDA and CDR2 is SQIVND in the germline V gene (reference sequence). For the CDR3, the DNA is TGTGCCAGTAGTATCGGGCTAGCGGGGGGTTCCGGGGAGCTGTTTTTT. Translated, it gives CASSIGLAGGSGELFF.

This chain connects TRBV20-1 to TRBJ2-7; 14 positions match TRBD2. Trimming took 6 bases from V and 3 from J; bases not matched to a gene: 10. Germline V gene sequence: CDR1 DFQATT, CDR2 SNEGSKA (reference sequence). The CDR3 has 16 amino acids. DNA for the CDR3: TGCAGTGCACAGACTAGCGGGAGGGCCGGAGTCTACGAGCAGTACTTC. Residues: CSAQTSGRAGVYEQYF.

The sample holds a few counts of this clonotype. V and J are TRBV27 and TRBJ2-3; no reliable D call. V was cut by 1 base and J by 4 bases, with 18 bases left in between. The CDR3 is 17 amino acids. The germline V gene has CDR1 MNHEY and CDR2 SMNVEV (reference sequence). Here the CDR3 DNA reads TGTGCCAGCAGTTTATTTTGGGGTGGCGTCGACCCAGATACGCAGTATTTT. Translating it yields CASSLFWGGVDPDTQYF.

The sample holds a few counts of this clonotype. This rearrangement joins TRBV5-4 to TRBJ2-5; TRBD1 matches 9 bases. CDR3 length: 18 residues. The germline V gene encodes CDR1 SGHNT and CDR2 YYREEE (reference sequence). The J segment lost 2 bases and the V segment lost 4 bases, leaving 15 bases of the junction unmatched. As DNA, the CDR3 is TGTGCCAGCAGCCCAGTGGGACAGGGTTTTACAGCACAAGAGACCCAGTACTTC. This codes for CASSPVGQGFTAQETQYF.

V gene TRBV6-2 or TRBV6-3 combines with J gene TRBJ2-3, with a tentative D call TRBD1 (5 bases). CDR3 length equals 13 residues. The V end lost 4 bases, the J end lost 5 bases, and 10 bases lay between the germline ends. Germline V gene data show CDR1 as MNHEY and CDR2 as SVGEGT. The CDR3 region is CASSFQGGDTQYF. CDR3 nucleotides: TGTGCCAGCAGTTTCCAGGGCGGAGATACGCAGTATTTT.

This clonotype is termed medium-sized. The rearrangement links TRBV5-6 to TRBJ2-1, with D perhaps assigned TRBD1 or TRBD2 (5 bases each). The CDR3 is made up of 15 amino acids. The germline V gene encodes CDR1 SGHDT and CDR2 YYEEEE. The V and J ends lost 2 bases and 0 bases respectively, with 9 bases between them. CDR3 in amino acids: CASSFGDRSYNEQFF. The CDR3 nucleotides are TGTGCCAGCAGCTTCGGGGACCGCTCCTACAATGAGCAGTTCTTC.

This clonotype was seen repeatedly, ten times or more. The chain couples TRBV12-3 or TRBV12-4 to TRBJ1-4, with D hard to call. The CDR3 runs to 11 residues. The V gene lost 6 bases and the J gene lost 8 bases, with 7 bases spanning the gap. CDR3 in DNA: TGTGCCAGCAGCAAAACGGAAAAACTGTTTTTT. The encoded protein is CASSKTEKLFF.